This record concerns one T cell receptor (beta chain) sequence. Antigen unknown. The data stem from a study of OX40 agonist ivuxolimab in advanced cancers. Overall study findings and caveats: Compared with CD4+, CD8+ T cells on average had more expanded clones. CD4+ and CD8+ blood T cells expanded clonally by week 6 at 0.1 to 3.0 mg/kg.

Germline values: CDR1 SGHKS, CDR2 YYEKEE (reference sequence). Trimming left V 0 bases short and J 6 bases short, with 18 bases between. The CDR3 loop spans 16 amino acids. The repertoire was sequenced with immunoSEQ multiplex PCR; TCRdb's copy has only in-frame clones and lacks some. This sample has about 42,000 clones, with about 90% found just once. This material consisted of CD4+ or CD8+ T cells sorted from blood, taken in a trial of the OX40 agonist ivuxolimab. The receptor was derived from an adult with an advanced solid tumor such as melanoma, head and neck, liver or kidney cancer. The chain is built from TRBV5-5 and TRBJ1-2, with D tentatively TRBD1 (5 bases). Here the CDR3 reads CASSLALGTRTDGYTF. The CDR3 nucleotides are TGTGCCAGCAGCTTGGCTTTGGGGACCCGGACGGATGGCTACACCTTC.